Each of the 28 T cell receptor beta chains below was sequenced from the same sample in a study of blood T cell repertoires in COVID-19. Data came from immunoSEQ multiplex PCR; TCRdb stores just in-frame clones and leaves some out. The table includes under 75,000 clones, approximately 79% detected once. The sequencing sample was made of peripheral blood. The receptors were gathered from a woman aged 70-85 years with acute or convalescent COVID-19.

The chain has TRBV5-1 and TRBJ1-3; D possibly corresponds to TRBD1 (6 bases). Trimming cost V 2 bases and J 4 bases, with 13 bases left between them. The CDR3 loop spans 15 amino acids. Germline CDR1 reads SGHRS; CDR2 reads YFSETQ. CDR3: CASSFRGARGNTIYF. CDR3 sequence (DNA): TGCGCCAGCAGCTTCAGGGGCGCTAGGGGAAACACCATATATTTT.

V usage is TRBV7-8 and J usage is TRBJ2-5, with TRBD2 identical over 9 bases. V was clipped by 1 base and J by 5 bases; unmatched bases: 11. The CDR3 is made up of 17 amino acids. Looked up from germline, CDR1 is SGHVS and CDR2 is FQNEAQ. CDR3 sequence (DNA): TGTGCCAGCAGCTTAGTGGTGAGCGGGGGGTTCGTGGAGACCCAGTACTTC. It specifies CASSLVVSGGFVETQYF.

V and J are TRBV5-5 and TRBJ1-4; TRBD1 matches at 9 bases. This CDR3 region has 15 residues. Looked up from germline, CDR1 is SGHKS and CDR2 is YYEKEE (reference sequence). The ends lost 4 bases at V and 8 bases at J; junction bases unmatched: 9. For the CDR3, the DNA is TGTGCCAGCAGCGGCCGGGACAGGGTAGGCGAAAAACTGTTTTTT. Its translation is CASSGRDRVGEKLFF.

This sequence joins TRBV2 and TRBJ2-3, with TRBD1 matching over 7 bases. CDR3 size: 14 residues. Germline assignment: CDR1 SNHLY and CDR2 FYNNEI. Trimming removed 7 bases from V and 0 bases from J; junction bases left unmatched: 4. CDR3 in DNA: TGTGCCAGCATTCGGGACAGAAGCACAGATACGCAGTATTTT. This translates into CASIRDRSTDTQYF.

The V call is TRBV7-9, the J call TRBJ2-3; 9 nucleotides line up with TRBD2. The CDR3 is made up of 15 amino acids. Per the germline V gene, CDR1 is SEHNR and CDR2 is FQNEAQ (reference sequence). Trimming took 4 bases from V and 3 from J; bases not matched to a gene: 5. DNA for the CDR3: TGTGCCAGCAGCTACATAGCGGGGGTAACAGATACGCAGTATTTT. It yields the protein CASSYIAGVTDTQYF.

The V and J genes are TRBV28 and TRBJ1-2; 10 bases are a match to TRBD1. This CDR3 is 15 amino acids long. The trim removed 5 bases at V and 5 bases at J, leaving 8 bases unmatched. In germline, CDR1 is MDHEN, CDR2 SYDVKM. The CDR3 sequence: CASSETGGGLYGYTF. Written as DNA, the CDR3 is TGTGCCAGCAGTGAGACAGGGGGCGGATTGTATGGCTACACCTTC.

The rearrangement links TRBV19 to TRBJ2-1; TRBD2 matches at 7 bases. The trim removed 5 bases at V and 6 bases at J, leaving 7 bases unmatched. The CDR3 consists of 14 residues. CDR1 is LNHDA, CDR2 SQIVND, per germline (reference sequence). The CDR3 region is CASSQGWGGNEQFF. CDR3 bases: TGTGCCAGTAGTCAGGGATGGGGGGGCAATGAGCAGTTCTTC.

The gene calls are TRBV4-2 and TRBJ2-3; the D is unclear. This CDR3 comprises 13 residues. Deletions cut 3 bases from V and 1 base from J, with 5 bases between. Germline assignment: CDR1 LGHNA and CDR2 YNFKEQ. The CDR3 here is CASSHPRTDTQYF. CDR3 sequence (DNA): TGTGCCAGCAGCCATCCTCGCACAGATACGCAGTATTTT.

This chain uses TRBV4-3 with TRBJ2-2; tentative D call: TRBD1 (6 bases). The CDR3 loop spans 16 amino acids. Trimming took 3 bases from V and 4 from J, leaving 15 bases between them. The germline CDR1 and CDR2 sequences are LGHNA and YSLEER. For the CDR3, the DNA is TGCGCCAGCAGCCAGGAACAGGGCCGGGGCACCGGGGAGCTGTTTTTT. Translated, it gives CASSQEQGRGTGELFF.

The chain carries TRBV2 and TRBJ2-6; 9 nucleotides agree with TRBD1. Germline V CDR1 and CDR2: SNHLY, FYNNEI. V was clipped by 9 bases and J by 2 bases; unmatched bases: 14. The CDR3 totals 18 residues. The CDR3 here is CARLFRDREIPGANVLTF. CDR3 sequence (DNA): TGTGCCAGGCTTTTCAGGGACAGGGAAATACCTGGGGCCAACGTCCTGACTTTC.

This clone has more than one count but fewer than ten. The J gene is TRBJ1-1, the V gene TRBV7-2; D is unresolved. Germline lookup yields CDR1 SGHTA and CDR2 FQGNSA. This CDR3 comprises 13 residues. The V gene lost 1 base and the J gene lost 1 base, with 4 bases spanning the gap. In DNA, the CDR3 is TGTGCCAGCAGCTTAGTGGCGAACACTGAAGCTTTCTTT. Its protein product is CASSLVANTEAFF.

CDR3 DNA: TGTGCCAGCAGCCTGTCGACAGGGGGCACAGATACGCAGTATTTT. Its protein is CASSLSTGGTDTQYF. This rearrangement joins TRBV7-3 to TRBJ2-3; 8 positions agree with TRBD1. Germline V gene sequence: CDR1 SGHTA, CDR2 FQGTGA. The CDR3 extends over 15 amino acids. V lost 5 bases, J lost 1 base, and 5 bases stayed unmatched.

The rearrangement links TRBV25-1 to TRBJ1-5, with D hard to call. Germline CDR1 reads MGHDK; CDR2 reads SYGVNS. With 5 bases removed from V and 6 bases from J, the gap between germline ends came to 8 bases. The CDR3 contains 12 residues. In DNA form, the CDR3 reads TGTGCCAGCAGTCTCGGAGGTCAGCCCCAGCATTTT. Amino acid sequence: CASSLGGQPQHF. The full variable domain, with the rest looked up from reference TRBV25-1 and TRBJ1-5, is EADIYQTPRYLVIGTGKKITLECSQTMGHDKMYWYQQDPGMELHLIHYSYGVNSTEKGDLSSESTVSRIRTEHFPLTLESARPSHTSQYLCASSLGGQPQHFGDGTRLSIL.

This chain's CDR3 is CASSVSPEGSEAFF. Here the CDR3 DNA reads TGTGCCAGCAGCGTATCCCCTGAGGGCTCTGAAGCTTTCTTT. The chain uses TRBV9 and TRBJ1-1; D ambiguous. CDR3 length: 14 residues. The V and J ends lost 1 base and 6 bases respectively, with 13 bases between them. The V gene's germline CDR1 is SGDLS and CDR2 YYNGEE.

The gene calls are TRBV21-1 and TRBJ2-1; TRBD2, the table's D call, lacks a check against the DNA. TRBV21-1 is described as a pseudogene. The CDR3 runs to 17 residues. CDR3: CASSIKILAGGLWEQFF. CDR3 DNA sequence: TGTGCCAGCAGCATCAAGATTCTAGCGGGGGGGCTTTGGGAGCAGTTCTTC.

The V call is TRBV5-1, the J call TRBJ1-2; D uncertain. The germline V and J ends were trimmed by 4 bases and 3 bases, with 10 bases remaining between them. CDR3 length equals 13 residues. Per the germline V gene, CDR1 is SGHRS and CDR2 is YFSETQ. The CDR3 here is CASSAGFDYGYTF. As DNA, the CDR3 is TGCGCCAGCAGCGCAGGATTCGACTATGGCTACACCTTC.

The rearrangement joins TRBV6-2 or TRBV6-3 to TRBJ1-1, with D possibly being TRBD1 (6 bases). Germline CDR1 reads MNHEY; CDR2 reads SVGEGT. With 5 bases removed from V and 1 base from J, the gap between germline ends came to 14 bases. The CDR3 spans 15 residues. DNA of the CDR3: TGTGCCAGCAGTGACCCCCAGGGGACGAACACTGAAGCTTTCTTT. Its translation is CASSDPQGTNTEAFF.

This sequence joins TRBV15 and TRBJ1-1; D is unclear. Germline V gives CDR1 LNHNV, CDR2 YYDKDF (reference sequence). Trimming shortened V by 0 bases and J by 2 bases, and 4 bases separated the two germline ends. This CDR3 region has 13 residues. CDR3 DNA: TGTGCCACCAGCAGAGATATAAACACTGAAGCTTTCTTT. Residues: CATSRDINTEAFF.

The chain uses TRBV7-2 and TRBJ2-7; D is uncertain. Trimming removed 3 bases from V and 7 bases from J, with 16 bases in between. The CDR3 spans 14 residues. CDR1 and CDR2 from the germline V gene are SGHTA and FQGNSA. Here the CDR3 DNA reads TGTGCCAGCAGCTTTCTCCAACTGAACAGTGAGCAGTACTTC. Translating it yields CASSFLQLNSEQYF. Based on the CDR3 plus reference TRBV7-2 and TRBJ2-7, the full variable domain is GAGVSQSPSNKVTEKGKDVELRCDPISGHTALYWYRQSLGQGLEFLIYFQGNSAPDKSGLPSDRFSAERTGGSVSTLTIQRTQQEDSAVYLCASSFLQLNSEQYFGPGTRLTVT.

This rearrangement joins TRBV15 to TRBJ2-3, with TRBD2 as a possible D gene (5 bases). V lost 1 base to trimming and J lost 0 bases, with 17 bases between them. Germline V gene sequence: CDR1 LNHNV, CDR2 YYDKDF (reference sequence). The CDR3 is 18 residues long. The CDR3 DNA reads TGTGCCACCAGCAGAGGGGCTGGGAGTGGCTTTAGCACAGATACGCAGTATTTT. Its protein is CATSRGAGSGFSTDTQYF. Full variable domain (rest looked up from reference TRBV15 and TRBJ2-3): DAMVIQNPRYQVTQFGKPVTLSCSQTLNHNVMYWYQQKSSQAPKLLFHYYDKDFNNEADTPDNFQSRRPNTSFCFLDIRSPGLGDTAMYLCATSRGAGSGFSTDTQYFGPGTRLTVL.

This clone was picked up one time. The rearrangement uses TRBV5-1 and TRBJ2-1; TRBD2 might be the D (5 bases). This CDR3 comprises 15 residues. The V end was cut by 3 bases, the J end by 3 bases, with 13 bases between. Germline assignment: CDR1 SGHRS and CDR2 YFSETQ. This chain's CDR3 is CASSSGLDDYNEQFF. CDR3 bases: TGCGCCAGCAGCTCCGGACTGGATGACTACAATGAGCAGTTCTTC. The full variable domain, with the rest looked up from reference TRBV5-1 and TRBJ2-1, is KAGVTQTPRYLIKTRGQQVTLSCSPISGHRSVSWYQQTPGQGLQFLFEYFSETQRNKGNFPGRFSGRQFSNSRSEMNVSTLELGDSALYLCASSSGLDDYNEQFFGPGTRLTVL.

This rearrangement joins TRBV30 to TRBJ1-3, with unresolved D. V was shortened by 0 bases and J by 0 bases, with 3 bases between the two germline ends. Germline CDR1 and CDR2: GTSNPN and SVGIG (reference sequence). The CDR3 is made up of 13 amino acids. The CDR3, as DNA: TGTGCCTGGAGTGTTAACTCTGGAAACACCATATATTTT. Its translation: CAWSVNSGNTIYF. The full variable domain, with the rest looked up from reference TRBV30 and TRBJ1-3, is SQTIHQWPATLVQPVGSPLSLECTVEGTSNPNLYWYRQAAGRGLQLLFYSVGIGQISSEVPQNLSASRPQDRQFILSSKKLLLSDSGFYLCAWSVNSGNTIYFGEGSWLTVV.

The rearrangement joins TRBV2 to TRBJ1-5; no reliable D call. In germline, CDR1 is SNHLY, CDR2 FYNNEI. Trimming removed 2 bases at V and 2 bases at J, with 10 bases between. The CDR3 loop spans 15 amino acids. CDR3 nucleotides: TGTGCCAGCAGTGAAACCTACTTGGGCAATCAGCCCCAGCATTTT. Translating it yields CASSETYLGNQPQHF.

This chain links TRBV29-1 with TRBJ2-7; 9 nucleotides match TRBD1. V lost 0 bases, J lost 1 base, and 7 bases stayed unmatched. In germline, CDR1 is SQVTM, CDR2 ANQGSEA. CDR3 size: 16 residues. Here the CDR3 DNA reads TGCAGCGTTGAAGATGGTTACAGGGGGCGTTCCTACGAGCAGTACTTC. This sequence encodes CSVEDGYRGRSYEQYF.

V usage is TRBV19 and J usage is TRBJ1-5; 8 bases map to TRBD1. The V gene end was trimmed by 3 bases and the J gene end by 2 bases; junction bases not matched to a gene: 9. This CDR3 region has 17 residues. Germline-derived CDR1 and CDR2 are LNHDA and SQIVND (reference sequence). Here the CDR3 DNA reads TGTGCCAGTAGTATGGACAGGGCGAGAGGGGGCAATCAGCCCCAGCATTTT. Its translation: CASSMDRARGGNQPQHF.

This clone is medium-sized in the sample. The J gene is TRBJ1-1, the V gene TRBV19, with 7 positions matching TRBD1. The CDR3 contains 16 residues. Germline V CDR1 and CDR2: LNHDA, SQIVND (reference sequence). With 2 bases clipped from V and 0 bases from J, the junction kept 6 bases outside the gene matches. The CDR3 is CASSIPKDRLNTEAFF. CDR3 nucleotides: TGTGCCAGTAGTATACCGAAGGACAGGTTGAACACTGAAGCTTTCTTT. The whole variable domain, filled in from reference TRBV19 and TRBJ1-1, reads DGGITQSPKYLFRKEGQNVTLSCEQNLNHDAMYWYRQDPGQGLRLIYYSQIVNDFQKGDIAEGYSVSREKKESFPLTVTSAQKNPTAFYLCASSIPKDRLNTEAFFGQGTRLTVV.

This clone occurred a few times. V usage is TRBV4-1 and J usage is TRBJ2-4, with D maybe TRBD2 (7 bases). The V gene's germline CDR1 is MGHRA and CDR2 YSYEKL. The V end was cut by 4 bases, the J end by 5 bases, with 12 bases between. The CDR3 loop spans 14 amino acids. CDR3 DNA sequence: TGCGCCAGCAGCCCACGGGGGGCCGAAAACATTCAGTACTTC. Its translation is CASSPRGAENIQYF.

This chain joins TRBV21-1 and TRBJ1-2; no check of the table's D call, TRBD1, against the DNA was made. TRBV21-1 corresponds to a pseudogene. This CDR3 has 16 amino acids. Written as DNA, the CDR3 is TGTGCCAGCAGCCGTGGCGCAGGGGGTACTAACTATGGCTACACCTTC. Encoded protein: CASSRGAGGTNYGYTF.